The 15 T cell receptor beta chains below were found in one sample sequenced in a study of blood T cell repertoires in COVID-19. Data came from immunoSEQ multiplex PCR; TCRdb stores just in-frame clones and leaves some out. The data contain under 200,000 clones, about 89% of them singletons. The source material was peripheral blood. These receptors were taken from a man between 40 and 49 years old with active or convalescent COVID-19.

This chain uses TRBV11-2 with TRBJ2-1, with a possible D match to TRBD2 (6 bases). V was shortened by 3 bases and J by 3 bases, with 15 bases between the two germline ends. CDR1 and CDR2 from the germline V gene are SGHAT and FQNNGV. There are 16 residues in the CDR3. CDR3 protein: CASSFTGAAIYNEQFF. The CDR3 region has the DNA TGTGCCAGCAGCTTTACGGGAGCGGCCATCTACAATGAGCAGTTCTTC.

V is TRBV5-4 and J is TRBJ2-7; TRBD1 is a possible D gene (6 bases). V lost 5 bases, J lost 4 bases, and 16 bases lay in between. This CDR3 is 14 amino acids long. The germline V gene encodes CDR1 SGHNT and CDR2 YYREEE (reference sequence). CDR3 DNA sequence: TGTGCCAGCAGTCGACAGGACAGTAGGTACGAGCAGTACTTC. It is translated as CASSRQDSRYEQYF. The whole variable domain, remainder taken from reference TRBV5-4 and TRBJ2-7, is ETGVTQSPTHLIKTRGQQVTLRCSSQSGHNTVSWYQQALGQGPQFIFQYYREEENGRGNFPPRFSGLQFPNYSSELNVNALELDDSALYLCASSRQDSRYEQYFGPGTRLTVT.

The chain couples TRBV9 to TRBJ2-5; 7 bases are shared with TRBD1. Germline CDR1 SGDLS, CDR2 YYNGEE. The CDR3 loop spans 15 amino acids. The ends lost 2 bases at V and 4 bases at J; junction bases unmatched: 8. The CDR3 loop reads CASSVSPGQRETQYF. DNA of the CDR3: TGTGCCAGCAGCGTCTCTCCGGGACAGAGAGAGACCCAGTACTTC.

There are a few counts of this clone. The CDR3 DNA reads TGTGCCAGCAGCTGGGCGGGGAACACCGGGGAGCTGTTTTTT. It encodes CASSWAGNTGELFF. The gene calls are TRBV9 and TRBJ2-2; possible D gene TRBD2, 5 bases. Trimming pared 4 bases from V and 1 base from J, leaving 8 bases between. CDR1 and CDR2 from the germline V gene are SGDLS and YYNGEE. The CDR3 consists of 14 residues.

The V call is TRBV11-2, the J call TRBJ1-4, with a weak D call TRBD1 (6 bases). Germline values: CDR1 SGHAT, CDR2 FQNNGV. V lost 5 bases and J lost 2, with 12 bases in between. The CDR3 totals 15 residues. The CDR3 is CASSTTGSTNEKLFF. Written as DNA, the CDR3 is TGTGCCAGCAGCACCACAGGGAGTACTAATGAAAAACTGTTTTTT. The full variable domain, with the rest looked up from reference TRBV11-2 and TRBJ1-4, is EAGVAQSPRYKIIEKRQSVAFWCNPISGHATLYWYQQILGQGPKLLIQFQNNGVVDDSQLPKDRFSAERLKGVDSTLKIQPAKLEDSAVYLCASSTTGSTNEKLFFGSGTQLSVL.

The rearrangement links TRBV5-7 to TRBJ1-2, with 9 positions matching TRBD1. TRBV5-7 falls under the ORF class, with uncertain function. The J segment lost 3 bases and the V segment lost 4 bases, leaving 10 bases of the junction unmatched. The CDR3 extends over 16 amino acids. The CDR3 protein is CASSRSGTGSDYGYTF. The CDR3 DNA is TGTGCCAGCAGCCGTTCCGGGACAGGGAGTGACTATGGCTACACCTTC.

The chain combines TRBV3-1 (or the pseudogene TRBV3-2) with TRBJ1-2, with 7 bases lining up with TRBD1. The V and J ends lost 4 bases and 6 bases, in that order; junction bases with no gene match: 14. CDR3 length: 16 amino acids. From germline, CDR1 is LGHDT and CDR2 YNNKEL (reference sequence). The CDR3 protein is CASSRNRGRDRDGYTF. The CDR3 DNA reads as TGTGCCAGCAGCCGCAACAGGGGTCGGGACCGAGATGGCTACACCTTC.

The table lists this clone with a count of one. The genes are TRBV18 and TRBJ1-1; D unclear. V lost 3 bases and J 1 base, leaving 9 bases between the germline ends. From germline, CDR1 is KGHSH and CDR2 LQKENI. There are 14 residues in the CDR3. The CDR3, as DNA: TGTGCCAGCTCACCGACCCGGGAGAACACTGAAGCTTTCTTT. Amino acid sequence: CASSPTRENTEAFF.

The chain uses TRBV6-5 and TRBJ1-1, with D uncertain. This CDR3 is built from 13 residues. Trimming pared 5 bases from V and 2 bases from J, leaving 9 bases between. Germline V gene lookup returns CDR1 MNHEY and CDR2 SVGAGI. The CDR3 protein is CASSRTTNTEAFF. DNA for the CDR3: TGTGCCAGCAGTCGCACGACTAACACTGAAGCTTTCTTT.

This CDR3 is CSASRPGEGAYEQYF. The CDR3 nucleotides read TGCAGTGCTAGTCGCCCGGGAGAGGGAGCCTACGAGCAGTACTTC. The V call is TRBV20-1, the J call TRBJ2-7; D is perhaps TRBD2 (6 bases). Looked up from germline, CDR1 is DFQATT and CDR2 is SNEGSKA (reference sequence). V lost 3 bases to trimming and J lost 2 bases, with 17 bases between them. The CDR3 length is 15 residues.

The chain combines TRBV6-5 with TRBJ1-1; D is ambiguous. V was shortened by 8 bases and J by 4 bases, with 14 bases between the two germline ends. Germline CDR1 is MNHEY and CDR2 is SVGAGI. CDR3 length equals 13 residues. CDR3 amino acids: CASHRPRGTEAFF. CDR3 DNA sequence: TGTGCCAGCCACCGGCCCCGGGGCACTGAAGCTTTCTTT.

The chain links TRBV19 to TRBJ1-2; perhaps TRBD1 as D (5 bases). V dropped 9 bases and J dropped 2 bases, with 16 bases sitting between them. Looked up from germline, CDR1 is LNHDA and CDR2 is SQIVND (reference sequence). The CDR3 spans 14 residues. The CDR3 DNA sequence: TGTGCCAGCCGCGGGGGTAGCCCGAACTATGGCTACACCTTC. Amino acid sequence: CASRGGSPNYGYTF.

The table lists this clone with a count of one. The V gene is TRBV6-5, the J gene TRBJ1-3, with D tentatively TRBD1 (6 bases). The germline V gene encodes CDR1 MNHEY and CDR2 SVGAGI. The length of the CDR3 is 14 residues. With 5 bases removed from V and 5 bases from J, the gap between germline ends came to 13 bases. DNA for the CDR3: TGTGCCAGCAGTACCCAGGGGACCCGAAACACCATATATTTT. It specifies CASSTQGTRNTIYF.

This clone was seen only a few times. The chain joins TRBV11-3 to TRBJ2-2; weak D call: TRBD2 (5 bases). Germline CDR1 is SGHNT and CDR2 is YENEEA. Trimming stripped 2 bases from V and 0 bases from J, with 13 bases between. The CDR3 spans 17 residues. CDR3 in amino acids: CASSLSSSGTNTGELFF. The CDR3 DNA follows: TGTGCCAGCAGCTTATCGTCCTCGGGGACGAACACCGGGGAGCTGTTTTTT.

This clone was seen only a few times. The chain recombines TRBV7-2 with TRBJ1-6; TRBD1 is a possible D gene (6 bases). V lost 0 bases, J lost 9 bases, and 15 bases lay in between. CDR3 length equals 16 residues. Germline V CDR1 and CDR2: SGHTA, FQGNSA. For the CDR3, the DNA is TGTGCCAGCAGCTTAGCGATATCTGGGGGCGGTTCACCCCTCCACTTT. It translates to CASSLAISGGGSPLHF.